The T cell receptor beta chain under discussion was sequenced for a study of identical twins. A universal primer binding site was introduced by template switching. The final cDNA contained unique molecular identifiers. Via MiXCR, TCRdb re-called the 5' RACE reads, giving one row per CDR3 protein. In the table there are hundreds of thousands of distinct CDR3 sequences, about 12% of which are singletons. Regarding this clonotype: What it binds is unknown.

Germline V gene data show CDR1 as SGHRS and CDR2 as YFSETQ. The V and J ends lost 0 bases and 0 bases, in that order; junction bases with no gene match: 3. The CDR3 runs to 15 residues. General study results and limits: Out-of-frame beta chain sequences displayed weaker excess sharing between twins. Cross-sectional statistics, not tracking of the same donors, supported the conclusions.

Separately, the same data were catalogued under a study of yellow fever vaccine responses in identical twins.

The clonotype comes from a woman under 30 in good health. The chain has TRBV5-1 and TRBJ2-7, with TRBD1 identical over 7 bases. The sequenced sample was PBMCs. The CDR3 nucleotides are TGCGCCAGCAGCTTGGAGGGACAGCCCTCCTACGAGCAGTACTTC. This encodes CASSLEGQPSYEQYF.